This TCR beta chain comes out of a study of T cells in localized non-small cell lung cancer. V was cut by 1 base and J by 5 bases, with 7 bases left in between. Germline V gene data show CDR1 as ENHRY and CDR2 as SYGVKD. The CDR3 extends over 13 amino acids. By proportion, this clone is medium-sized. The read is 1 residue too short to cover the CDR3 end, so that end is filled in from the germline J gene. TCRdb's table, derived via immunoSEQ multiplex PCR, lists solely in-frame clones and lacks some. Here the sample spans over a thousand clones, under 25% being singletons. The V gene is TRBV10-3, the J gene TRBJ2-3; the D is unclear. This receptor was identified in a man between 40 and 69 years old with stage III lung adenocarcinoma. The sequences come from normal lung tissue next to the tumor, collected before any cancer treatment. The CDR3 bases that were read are TGTGCCATCAGTGAGTTTAATGAAGATACGCAGTAT. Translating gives CAISEFNEDTQY. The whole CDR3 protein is CAISEFNEDTQYF.